This is a list of T cell receptor beta chains from one sample in a study of blood T cell repertoires in COVID-19. Assay used: immunoSEQ multiplex PCR; TCRdb lists only in-frame clones, some missing. The sample carries approximately 110,000 clones, 65% to 90% recorded once. The sequenced sample consisted of peripheral blood. These receptors originate from a man in his fifties with acute or convalescent COVID-19. CDR3s include the opening cysteine and the closing phenylalanine or tryptophan. D genes are given only for firm matches. Clone size is not always given. Where it is, it says once, few, many or a class for expanded clones.

size	V	J	D	CDR3	DNA
few	TRBV5-1	TRBJ2-7	-	CASSSGTGSEQYF	TGCGCCAGCAGCTCCGGGACTGGATCCGAGCAGTACTTC
-	TRBV7-3	TRBJ2-5	-	CASSPSTGRRVETQYF	TGTGCCAGCAGCCCTTCGACAGGGAGGCGAGTAGAGACCCAGTACTTC
-	TRBV12-3/TRBV12-4	TRBJ2-3	-	CASSLGFDTQYF	TGTGCCAGCAGCCTCGGGTTTGATACGCAGTATTTT
-	TRBV21-1	TRBJ2-7	-	CASSKSITASDSYEQYF	TGTGCCAGCAGCAAATCCATAACAGCCTCAGATTCCTACGAGCAGTACTTC
-	TRBV14	TRBJ2-1	TRBD2	CASSLWTSRYEQFF	TGTGCCAGCAGCCTCTGGACTAGCCGTTATGAGCAGTTCTTC
-	TRBV23-1	TRBJ1-2	-	CAREIEPFPEAYTF	TGCGCCAGGGAGATAGAGCCTTTCCCTGAAGCCTACACCTTC
-	TRBV7-9	TRBJ2-7	TRBD2	CASSPSGGWNYEQYF	TGTGCCAGCAGCCCTTCCGGGGGGTGGAACTACGAGCAGTACTTC
-	TRBV2	TRBJ2-3	-	CASGASWPTDTQYF	TGTGCCAGCGGGGCTAGTTGGCCTACAGATACGCAGTATTTT
-	TRBV24-1	TRBJ1-1	-	CATSDPLGSAFF	TGTGCCACCAGTGATCCCCTAGGTTCGGCTTTCTTT
-	TRBV3-1/TRBV3-2	TRBJ2-7	TRBD1	CASSQPPGQGGYEQYF	TGTGCCAGCAGCCAACCCCCGGGACAGGGGGGCTACGAGCAGTACTTC
-	TRBV29-1	TRBJ2-5	TRBD1	CSALQGFNTEETQYF	TGCAGCGCACTACAGGGGTTCAATACGGAAGAGACCCAGTACTTC
-	TRBV7-2	TRBJ1-4	TRBD1	CASSLGSTGGEKLFF	TGTGCCAGCAGCTTAGGGTCGACAGGGGGAGAAAAACTGTTTTTT
-	TRBV24-1	TRBJ2-1	TRBD2	CATSQTGGSYNEQFF	TGTGCCACCAGCCAAACGGGGGGATCCTACAATGAGCAGTTCTTC
-	TRBV27	TRBJ1-6	TRBD1	CASSLYRTGYGSYNSPLHF	TGTGCCAGCAGTTTATATAGGACAGGGTATGGTTCCTATAATTCACCCCTCCACTTT
-	TRBV2	TRBJ1-5	TRBD1	CASSTGGSQPQHF	TGTGCCAGCTCGACAGGGGGCAGTCAGCCCCAGCATTTT
-	TRBV10-1	TRBJ2-1	-	CARSHPDWGNNEQFF	TGCGCCAGATCGCACCCCGATTGGGGCAACAATGAGCAGTTCTTC
-	TRBV24-1	TRBJ1-5	-	CATSDPEQGSNQPQHF	TGTGCCACCAGTGATCCGGAACAGGGAAGCAATCAGCCCCAGCATTTT
-	TRBV25-1	TRBJ2-3	-	CASTPNGRDLADTQYF	TGTGCCAGCACTCCGAATGGCCGTGATCTGGCAGATACGCAGTATTTT
-	TRBV18	TRBJ1-1	-	CASSRSRDMNTEAFF	TGTGCCAGCTCACGATCCCGGGACATGAACACTGAAGCTTTCTTT
-	TRBV21-1	TRBJ1-2	-	CASSKAENYGYTF	TGTGCCAGCAGCAAAGCAGAGAACTATGGCTACACCTTC
few	TRBV5-6	TRBJ2-3	-	CASSLGRADTQYF	TGTGCCAGCAGCTTGGGGAGGGCAGATACGCAGTATTTT
-	TRBV2	TRBJ1-5	-	CASLQEGNQPQHF	TGTGCCAGCCTGCAGGAGGGAAATCAGCCCCAGCATTTT
-	TRBV6-6	TRBJ1-2	TRBD1	CASSYQDRSGYTF	TGTGCCAGCAGTTACCAGGACAGGAGTGGCTACACCTTC
-	TRBV19	TRBJ1-2	-	CASSHGGAGDGYTF	TGTGCCAGCTCACATGGGGGGGCGGGCGATGGCTACACCTTC
-	TRBV2	TRBJ1-1	-	CASSNRVHTEAFF	TGTGCCAGCAGCAACAGGGTCCACACTGAAGCTTTCTTT
-	TRBV10-3	TRBJ2-1	TRBD2	CAIHPGTSGNNEQFF	TGTGCCATCCACCCTGGGACTAGCGGAAACAATGAGCAGTTCTTC
-	TRBV7-2	TRBJ2-1	TRBD1	CASSLAWDRLYNEQFF	TGTGCCAGCAGCTTAGCATGGGACAGGCTATACAATGAGCAGTTCTTC
-	TRBV28	TRBJ2-7	TRBD2	CASNTRTSGSYEQYF	TGTGCCAGCAACACGCGGACTAGCGGATCCTACGAGCAGTACTTC
-	TRBV12-3/TRBV12-4	TRBJ2-1	-	CASSRTDKQFF	TGTGCCAGCAGCCGGACAGACAAGCAGTTCTTC
-	TRBV6-1	TRBJ1-1	-	CASSEWAGARAFF	TGTGCCAGCAGTGAATGGGCAGGGGCGAGAGCTTTCTTT
once	TRBV5-8	TRBJ2-1	-	CASSLTQYNEQFF	TGTGCCAGCAGCTTGACACAGTACAATGAGCAGTTCTTC